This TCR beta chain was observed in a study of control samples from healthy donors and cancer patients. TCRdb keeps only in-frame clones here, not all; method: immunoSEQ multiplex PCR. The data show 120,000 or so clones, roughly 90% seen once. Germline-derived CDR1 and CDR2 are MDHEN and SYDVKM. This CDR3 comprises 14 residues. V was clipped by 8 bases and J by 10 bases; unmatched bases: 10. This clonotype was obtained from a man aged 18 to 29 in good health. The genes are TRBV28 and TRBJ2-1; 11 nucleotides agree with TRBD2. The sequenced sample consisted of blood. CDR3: CASLTSGSINEQFF. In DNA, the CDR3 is TGTGCCAGCTTAACTAGCGGGAGTATTAACGAGCAGTTCTTC.